This T cell receptor (beta chain) appears in the sequencing data of a study of T cells in Graves' hyperthyroidism and ophthalmopathy. Newly diagnosed hyperthyroidism, duration under 2 months, in patients aged 18 to 65. Researchers barred patients who had uncontrolled infection, other autoimmune disease, pregnancy or lactation. Fresh peripheral blood, around 9.3 ml of it, supplied the PBMCs. This clonotype has ten or more counts. The CDR3 is 14 amino acids. V was clipped by 0 bases and J by 3 bases, with 12 bases between them. The germline V gene has CDR1 GTSNPN and CDR2 SVGIG (reference sequence). Amplification targeted TCR beta CDR3 regions from RNA transcripts. HTBI primers were employed in a first-round RT-PCR of the TCR CDR3. MiXCR, run by TCRdb on the multiplex PCR reads, gives a single entry per CDR3 protein. The table has under 300,000 distinct CDR3 sequences, roughly 15% seen once.

The V and J genes are TRBV30 and TRBJ2-7, with D possibly TRBD1 on 6 matching bases. Sample: blood. The sequence was obtained from a woman between 50 and 59 years old with Graves' hyperthyroidism that later progressed to Graves' ophthalmopathy. Here the CDR3 reads CAWSVGGVIYEQYF. The CDR3 DNA sequence: TGTGCCTGGAGTGTAGGGGGAGTTATCTACGAGCAGTACTTC.